This T cell receptor beta chain was captured in a study of T cells in tumors after PD-1 blockade. Looking at the study overall: No patient had prior checkpoint blockade, systemic immunosuppression, or radiotherapy within 4 weeks. Some patients also took daily vismodegib 150 mg during anti-PD-1 treatment. On average, peripheral blood gave about 120,000 TCR templates and about 34,000 unique clonotypes.

Data came from immunoSEQ multiplex PCR; TCRdb stores just in-frame clones and leaves some out. The table lists around 50,000 clones, 79% of them singletons. This clone came up a few times. Germline trimming cut 5 bases from V and 5 bases from J; bases unmatched to any gene: 11. This CDR3 region has 17 residues. The germline V gene has CDR1 MNHEY and CDR2 SMNVEV (reference sequence). The source of this sequence is a human donor with basal cell carcinoma. The sequences come from PBMCs, collected before anti-PD-1 treatment. The chain uses TRBV27 and TRBJ2-1, with 11 bases identical to TRBD2. The CDR3 DNA reads as TGTGCCAGCAGTACCTATAGCGGGGGGGCAGGTCACAATGAGCAGTTCTTC. Residues: CASSTYSGGAGHNEQFF.